This TCR beta chain derives from a study of CD39 and CD103 CD8 tumor-infiltrating T cells (dated by TCRdb to the late 2010s). Looking at the study overall: Repertoire comparisons were shown for an HPV-positive HNSCC, an HPV-negative HNSCC, an ovarian cancer and a melanoma patient. Repertoires of CD8 TIL subsets defined by CD103 and CD39 were compared with peripheral memory CD8 T cells by TCRbeta CDR3 deep sequencing. General conclusions and limits of the study: Clonotypes from DN TILs largely overlapped with peripheral memory CD8 repertoires, while clonotypes from DP TILs were only rarely found in blood or uninvolved lymph node. Compared with DN and SP CD8 TILs and with blood memory CD8 T cells, DP CD8 TILs appeared more oligoclonal, with the top 30 clonotypes covering roughly 55-90%.

Patients were not receiving therapy at sample collection, though earlier treatments ranged from chemotherapy, radiotherapy, surgery and immunotherapy to none. After thawing, cells were enriched for T lymphocytes using a negative-selection kit, with EpCAM beads added for tumor-infiltrating lymphocytes. CD8+CD4-CD45RA- cells were sorted as memory CD8 T cells irrespective of CCR7 expression. Peripheral blood mononuclear cells were obtained using a Ficoll-Paque PLUS gradient and were cryopreserved prior to analysis. Populations were sorted to approximately 99% purity on a FACSAria II, and cell pellets were frozen for TCR sequencing without culture. This clone was observed a few times. No antigen is known for it. There are no base qualities to consult, and no much larger clone falls within one base. The CDR3 runs 15 residues from the cysteine to the phenylalanine. Here the CDR3 DNA is all that survives: 45 bases in frame from base 1. In the germline V gene (reference sequence), CDR1 corresponds to GTSNPN and CDR2 to SVGIG. Trimming removed 2 bases from V and 0 bases from J; the gene matches leave 4 bases unexplained.

For each subset, between 10,000 and 100,000 sorted cells were used for genomic DNA extraction with the DNeasy Blood and Tissue Kit. The immunoSEQ service sequenced and mapped the TCRbeta V-J or V-D-J regions, with coverage above 8x for each sample. As for how the authors treated the data: Analysis was restricted to productive rearrangements exported from the immunoSEQ Analyzer platform, and clonality was assessed using the 500 most abundant clones. The Morisita-Horn similarity index and the Jaccard index were used to quantify the overlap in repertoires between populations. In about 6 cancer patients, Morisita-Horn similarity was measured between the TCR repertoires of CD8 T-cell subsets. TCRdb retrieved this table from immuneACCESS and kept in-frame rearrangements only. Not all clones are present; in checked studies, unresolved V genes account for under half, and no reason is known for the remainder. The V and J calls and clone size come from that table; D and trimming were worked out from the DNA. The sample table records about 7,400 clones; around 66% of these occur just once. The biggest ten clones account for approximately 58% of the sample.

The sequence came from a human donor with head and neck squamous cell carcinoma. The sequence joins TRBV30 to TRBJ2-1; 7 central nucleotides agree with TRBD1. The sample consisted of CD8+ T cells sorted from blood. The cell subset or site label, read with the paper, signifies: total memory CD8 T cells (CD45RA-CCR7+/-) from blood or uninvolved lymph node. The encoded CDR3 is CAWSPQGSSYNEQFF. The DNA sequence reads TGTGCCTGGAGTCCACAGGGGAGCTCCTACAATGAGCAGTTCTTC.